One T cell receptor beta chain is described in this entry. Its target is not known. The data belong to a study of PD-1 blockade in classical Hodgkin lymphoma. Whole-study findings and limits: While CD8+ TCR diversity did not rise significantly by C4D1, CD4+ TCR diversity did.

Data came from immunoSEQ multiplex PCR; TCRdb stores just in-frame clones and leaves some out. Of 50,000 or so clones listed, roughly nine tenths were seen once; the top ten hold around 6.5%. Trimming cost V 8 bases and J 3 bases, with 7 bases left between them. The germline V gene has CDR1 SEHNR and CDR2 FQNEAQ (reference sequence). The length of the CDR3 is 11 residues. Time point of the sample: cycle 4 day 1 (C4D1), after five to seven weeks of nivolumab. Relapses following autologous stem cell transplantation were seen in all patients, with brentuximab vedotin exposure varying. The sequencing used peripheral blood mononuclear cells (PBMCs), collected before the fourth cycle of nivolumab. The gene calls are TRBV7-9 and TRBJ1-1, with D hard to call. The sequence derives from a human donor with classical Hodgkin lymphoma. CDR3 DNA sequence: TGTGCCAGCGGAAGGGACACTGAAGCTTTCTTT. This encodes CASGRDTEAFF.